The 10 T cell receptor beta chains reported below all come from one sample, sequenced in a study of blood T cell repertoires in COVID-19. Sequenced by immunoSEQ multiplex PCR; TCRdb stores in-frame clones only, minus some. The table includes roughly 120,000 clones, around 81% detected once. Material for sequencing was peripheral blood. Source of these receptors: a human donor in a cohort sampled during active or convalescent COVID-19.

The chain employs TRBV6-1 and TRBJ1-5, with D maybe TRBD1 (6 bases). V was trimmed by 3 bases and J by 3 bases, leaving 15 bases between them. The germline V gene encodes CDR1 MNHNS and CDR2 SASEGT. The CDR3 consists of 16 residues. CDR3 protein: CASSERGGLLNQPQHF. The CDR3 DNA follows: TGTGCCAGCAGTGAGAGGGGGGGCCTACTCAATCAGCCCCAGCATTTT.

The chain combines TRBV28 with TRBJ2-1, with 8 bases aligning to TRBD2. The CDR3 length is 20 residues. Looked up from germline, CDR1 is MDHEN and CDR2 is SYDVKM. The J segment lost 0 bases and the V segment lost 1 base, leaving 14 bases of the junction unmatched. The CDR3 nucleotides read TGTGCCAGCAGTTTATTCGCGGGAGGTCGGATTTCGAGCTCCTACAATGAGCAGTTCTTC. Residues: CASSLFAGGRISSSYNEQFF.

This clone was seen a single time. This chain connects TRBV30 to TRBJ1-4; D perhaps matches TRBD1 (5 bases). V was cut by 5 bases and J by 7 bases, with 20 bases left in between. This CDR3 region has 15 residues. The germline CDR1 and CDR2 sequences are GTSNPN and SVGIG (reference sequence). CDR3 coding DNA: TGTGCCTGGGGGGTCGCGGGGGGTCGATTTGAAAAACTGTTTTTT. Amino acids: CAWGVAGGRFEKLFF.

Only one count was recorded for this clone. The gene calls are TRBV7-3 and TRBJ2-1; 7 bases fit TRBD2. Trimming cost V 5 bases and J 3 bases; bases outside gene matches: 10. The CDR3 totals 16 residues. Germline-derived CDR1 and CDR2 are SGHTA and FQGTGA. The CDR3 bases are TGTGCCAGCAGCGCCCCTCTAGCGGAGGTCTACAATGAGCAGTTCTTC. Translating it yields CASSAPLAEVYNEQFF.

The J gene is TRBJ1-5, the V gene TRBV7-5; the table's D call of TRBD1 was not tested on the DNA. TRBV7-5 is designated a pseudogene. This CDR3 has 16 residues. The CDR3 bases are TGTGCCAGAAGCTTAAGGGCGGCAGGGGGCAATCAGCCCCAGCATTTT. Translated, it gives CARSLRAAGGNQPQHF.

The chain links TRBV25-1 to TRBJ2-7; no reliable D call. There are 15 residues in the CDR3. The V end was cut by 6 bases, the J end by 0 bases, with 15 bases between. CDR1 is MGHDK, CDR2 SYGVNS, per germline. CDR3 sequence reads: CASSPDGRSSYEQYF. CDR3 sequence (DNA): TGTGCCAGCAGCCCCGACGGTAGGAGCTCCTACGAGCAGTACTTC.

The rearrangement joins TRBV11-2 to TRBJ2-7; 9 bases are shared with TRBD2. The CDR3 consists of 18 residues. Germline trimming cut 4 bases from V and 1 base from J; bases unmatched to any gene: 14. Per the germline V gene, CDR1 is SGHAT and CDR2 is FQNNGV. The CDR3 loop is CASSSLALTSGPSYEQYF. The CDR3 bases are TGTGCCAGCAGCTCGTTGGCCCTGACTAGCGGACCTTCCTACGAGCAGTACTTC.

This chain connects TRBV5-1 to TRBJ1-1, with 9 bases fitting TRBD1. The CDR3 length is 15 residues. V lost 0 bases and J lost 5; bases outside the gene matches: 5. Germline V gene lookup returns CDR1 SGHRS and CDR2 YFSETQ. This CDR3 reads CASSLGGTGSTEAFF. The CDR3 coding sequence is TGCGCCAGCAGCTTGGGCGGGACAGGGTCGACTGAAGCTTTCTTT.

This chain uses TRBV6-2 or TRBV6-3 with TRBJ1-1; the match to TRBD1 covers 7 bases. J gave up 7 bases and V 0 bases, and 8 bases lay outside the gene matches. There are 15 residues in the CDR3. The germline V gene encodes CDR1 MNHEY and CDR2 SVGEGT. CDR3 sequence reads: CASSYSTGDPDEAFF. The CDR3 nucleotides are TGTGCCAGCAGTTACTCAACAGGGGATCCGGATGAAGCTTTCTTT.

The chain combines TRBV19 with TRBJ2-4; the match to TRBD1 covers 7 bases. Trimming at V came to 1 base and at J to 6 bases, leaving 3 bases not matched to a gene. Germline loops: CDR1 LNHDA, CDR2 SQIVND (reference sequence). The CDR3 runs 14 residues. The DNA of the CDR3 is TGTGCCAGTAGTATAGGTCCAGGGGGAAACATTCAGTACTTC. As protein: CASSIGPGGNIQYF.